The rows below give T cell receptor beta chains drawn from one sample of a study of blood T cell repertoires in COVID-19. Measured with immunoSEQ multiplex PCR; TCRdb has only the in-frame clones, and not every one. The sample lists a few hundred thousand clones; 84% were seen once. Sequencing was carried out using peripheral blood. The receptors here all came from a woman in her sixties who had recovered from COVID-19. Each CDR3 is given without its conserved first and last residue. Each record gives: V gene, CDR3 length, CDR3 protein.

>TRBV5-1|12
ASSLEASLTEQF
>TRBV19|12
ASSIQRANEKLF
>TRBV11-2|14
ASSLVSFAGEETQY
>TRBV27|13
ASSSPSSGSYEQY
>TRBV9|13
ASSVGLAGPYEQY
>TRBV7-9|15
ASSSGGAGALNTEAF
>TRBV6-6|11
ASRAGTINIQY
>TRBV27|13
ASSFIGQGVSEQF
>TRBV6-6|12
ASSWDRGKGKLF
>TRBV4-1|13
ASSQVGGTGNTIY
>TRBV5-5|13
ASSLETGVSEKLF
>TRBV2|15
ASSEPPGQGNQETQY
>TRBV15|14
ATSRDAGLGANVLT
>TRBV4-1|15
ASSQDRVIAGANVLT
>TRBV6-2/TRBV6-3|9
ASSYPGPQH
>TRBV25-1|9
ASEGAETQY
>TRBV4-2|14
ASSQGGGATGNTIY
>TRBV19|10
ASTPRVGELF
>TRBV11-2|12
ASGGGSTADTQY
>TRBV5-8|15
ASQPYRGGGHSGELF
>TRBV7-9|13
ASSQNSRNNYGYT
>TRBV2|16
ASSEGLAGGPVTGELF
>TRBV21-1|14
ASSKVGGGRKETQY
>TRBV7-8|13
ASSLGWRGNQPQH
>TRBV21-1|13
ASRYGFSPYNEQF
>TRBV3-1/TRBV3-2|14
ASSQEVLAGQETQY
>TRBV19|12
ASSIEARNSPLH
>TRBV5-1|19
ASSVPTPVGDRSSGANVLT
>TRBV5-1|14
ASSKSGGSSYNEQF
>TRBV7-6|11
ASSSDRNTEAF
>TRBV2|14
ASSKGLAGHTDTQY
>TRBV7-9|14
ASSFPVRGGRNEQF
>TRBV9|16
ASSVGPSGGASYNEQF
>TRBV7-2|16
ASSLVASGGQSSYEQY
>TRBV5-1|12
ASSPGEPYNEQF
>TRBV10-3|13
AISDRTVFYNEQF
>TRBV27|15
ASSLYGRGSGANVLT
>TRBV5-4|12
ATSRAQGNYEQY
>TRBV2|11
ASKLIVNQPQH
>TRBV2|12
ASSGTSGYTEAF
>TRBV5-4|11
ASSAGLANEQY
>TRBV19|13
ASSRGQGLWNEQF
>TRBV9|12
ASSQLGATYGYT
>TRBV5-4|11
ASSTEMPDTQY
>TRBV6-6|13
ASSYLQGAIYEQY
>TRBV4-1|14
ASSPINRGHHYGYT
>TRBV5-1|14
ASSLLAGGNTGELF
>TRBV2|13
ASRRLAGGNNEQF
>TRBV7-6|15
ASSSGIGQGLNSPLH
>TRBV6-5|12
ASSSPNSGNTIY
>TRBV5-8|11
ASSLRGTETQY
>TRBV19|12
ASSIRGLNTEAF
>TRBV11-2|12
ASTPTGLAYEQY
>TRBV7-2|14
ASSLAWGGVAGELF
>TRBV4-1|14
ASSQEANQAPNEQF